These T cell receptor beta chains were read from a single sample in a study of blood T cell repertoires in COVID-19. TCRdb's table, derived via immunoSEQ multiplex PCR, lists solely in-frame clones and lacks some. The table records around 18,000 clones, about 80% of them present only once. Material: peripheral blood. These receptors were obtained from a man older than 75 with acute or convalescent COVID-19. The CDR3 runs from the conserved cysteine through the conserved F or W. A D gene is named only where the DNA matches it firmly. The size entry is marked missing in some rows and otherwise reads once, few, many or a size class.

J gene: TRBJ2-7; clone size: -; V gene: TRBV5-5; D gene: -; CDR3 protein: CASSFKTGSSYEQYF; CDR3 DNA: TGTGCCAGCAGCTTTAAGACGGGTTCGTCCTACGAGCAGTACTTC
J gene: TRBJ1-3; clone size: -; V gene: TRBV3-1/TRBV3-2; D gene: -; CDR3 protein: CASSLWTDQNTIYF; CDR3 DNA: TGTGCCAGCAGCTTGTGGACAGATCAAAACACCATATATTTT
J gene: TRBJ2-3; clone size: once; V gene: TRBV11-3; D gene: TRBD1; CDR3 protein: CASSLSGSGQGFTDTQYF; CDR3 DNA: TGTGCCAGCAGCTTAAGCGGATCGGGACAGGGTTTCACAGATACGCAGTATTTT
J gene: TRBJ2-7; clone size: -; V gene: TRBV14; D gene: TRBD1; CDR3 protein: CASSHPRQGLGYEQYF; CDR3 DNA: TGTGCCAGCAGCCATCCTCGACAGGGTCTAGGCTACGAGCAGTACTTC
J gene: TRBJ2-7; clone size: -; V gene: TRBV3-1/TRBV3-2; D gene: TRBD2; CDR3 protein: CASSQVGESTGGYEQYF; CDR3 DNA: TGTGCCAGCAGCCAGGTCGGAGAGTCGACGGGGGGCTACGAGCAGTACTTC
J gene: TRBJ1-2; clone size: -; V gene: TRBV6-5; D gene: -; CDR3 protein: CASSYGTPGRSYGYTF; CDR3 DNA: TGTGCCAGCAGTTACGGGACTCCTGGGAGGAGCTATGGCTACACCTTC
J gene: TRBJ1-5; clone size: -; V gene: TRBV5-5; D gene: -; CDR3 protein: CASSSQFGRDQPQHF; CDR3 DNA: TGTGCCAGCAGCTCCCAGTTTGGGCGGGATCAGCCCCAGCATTTT
J gene: TRBJ1-6; clone size: -; V gene: TRBV7-8; D gene: TRBD1; CDR3 protein: CASSLGLVPGQGDSPLHF; CDR3 DNA: TGTGCCAGCAGCTTAGGCCTGGTACCGGGACAGGGGGATTCACCCCTCCACTTT
J gene: TRBJ2-5; clone size: -; V gene: TRBV6-1; D gene: TRBD2; CDR3 protein: CASSEERRGVGETQYF; CDR3 DNA: TGTGCCAGCAGTGAAGAAAGGCGGGGGGTAGGAGAGACCCAGTACTTC
J gene: TRBJ1-1; clone size: few; V gene: TRBV5-1; D gene: -; CDR3 protein: CASGPGPNTGAFF; CDR3 DNA: TGCGCCAGCGGGCCAGGGCCTAATACAGGAGCTTTCTTT
J gene: TRBJ1-2; clone size: -; V gene: TRBV7-2; D gene: -; CDR3 protein: CASTSAAGIGYTF; CDR3 DNA: TGTGCCAGCACCTCGGCGGCAGGGATTGGCTACACCTTC
J gene: TRBJ1-1; clone size: -; V gene: TRBV7-9; D gene: -; CDR3 protein: CASSERRDRTTEAFF; CDR3 DNA: TGTGCCAGCAGCGAGAGGCGGGATCGTACCACTGAAGCTTTCTTT
J gene: TRBJ2-2; clone size: -; V gene: TRBV6-5; D gene: TRBD1; CDR3 protein: CASRSQGTTGELFF; CDR3 DNA: TGTGCCAGCAGATCACAGGGGACCACCGGGGAGCTGTTTTTT
J gene: TRBJ1-2; clone size: -; V gene: TRBV6-1; D gene: TRBD1; CDR3 protein: CASSEYNGDSVGYGYTF; CDR3 DNA: TGTGCCAGCAGTGAATACAATGGGGACAGCGTCGGTTATGGCTACACCTTC
J gene: TRBJ2-3; clone size: -; V gene: TRBV7-2; D gene: TRBD2; CDR3 protein: CASSLSSASGLLTDTQYF; CDR3 DNA: TGTGCCAGCAGCTTAAGTTCGGCTAGCGGATTGCTCACAGATACGCAGTATTTT
J gene: TRBJ2-1; clone size: -; V gene: TRBV5-1; D gene: -; CDR3 protein: CASSRPAGDNEQFF; CDR3 DNA: TGCGCCAGCAGTAGGCCTGCCGGAGACAATGAGCAGTTCTTC
J gene: TRBJ1-1; clone size: -; V gene: TRBV4-3; D gene: -; CDR3 protein: CASSQGWDRESTEAFF; CDR3 DNA: TGCGCCAGCAGCCAAGGATGGGACCGGGAGAGCACTGAAGCTTTCTTT
J gene: TRBJ1-5; clone size: few; V gene: TRBV6-4; D gene: -; CDR3 protein: CASSGHRFNQPQHF; CDR3 DNA: TGTGCCAGCAGTGGTCACAGGTTCAATCAGCCCCAGCATTTT
J gene: TRBJ2-1; clone size: -; V gene: TRBV6-4; D gene: TRBD2; CDR3 protein: CASSDLTGGDNEQFF; CDR3 DNA: TGTGCCAGCAGTGACCTAACGGGAGGGGACAATGAGCAGTTCTTC
J gene: TRBJ1-1; clone size: -; V gene: TRBV12-3/TRBV12-4; D gene: TRBD1; CDR3 protein: CASSFLDREAFF; CDR3 DNA: TGTGCCAGCAGTTTTCTGGACAGGGAAGCTTTCTTT
J gene: TRBJ2-5; clone size: -; V gene: TRBV25-1; D gene: TRBD1; CDR3 protein: CASSEGRGQYLETQYF; CDR3 DNA: TGTGCCAGCAGTGAAGGCAGGGGGCAGTATTTGGAGACCCAGTACTTC
J gene: TRBJ2-1; clone size: few; V gene: TRBV14; D gene: -; CDR3 protein: CASSHLGRSYNEQFF; CDR3 DNA: TGTGCCAGCAGCCATCTGGGCAGATCCTACAATGAGCAGTTCTTC
J gene: TRBJ1-1; clone size: -; V gene: TRBV10-3; D gene: -; CDR3 protein: CAISKTGTEAFF; CDR3 DNA: TGTGCCATCAGCAAGACAGGCACTGAAGCTTTCTTT
J gene: TRBJ2-3; clone size: -; V gene: TRBV7-7; D gene: TRBD2; CDR3 protein: CASSPGLADADTQYF; CDR3 DNA: TGTGCTAGCAGCCCGGGACTAGCGGACGCAGATACGCAGTATTTT
J gene: TRBJ2-2; clone size: few; V gene: TRBV6-1; D gene: -; CDR3 protein: CASSEVRAGTTGELFF; CDR3 DNA: TGTGCCAGCAGTGAAGTCCGCGCGGGGACGACCGGGGAGCTGTTTTTT
J gene: TRBJ2-7; clone size: -; V gene: TRBV14; D gene: TRBD2; CDR3 protein: CASSQEWGGAYEQYF; CDR3 DNA: TGTGCCAGCAGCCAAGAATGGGGGGGAGCCTACGAGCAGTACTTC
J gene: TRBJ1-1; clone size: -; V gene: TRBV7-9; D gene: -; CDR3 protein: CASSLTVTEAFF; CDR3 DNA: TGTGCCAGCAGCCTGACAGTTACTGAAGCTTTCTTT
J gene: TRBJ2-1; clone size: -; V gene: TRBV24-1; D gene: TRBD1; CDR3 protein: CATSDPKQGANEQFF; CDR3 DNA: TGTGCCACCAGTGACCCCAAACAGGGGGCCAATGAGCAGTTCTTC
J gene: TRBJ2-3; clone size: few; V gene: TRBV15; D gene: -; CDR3 protein: CATSEFAGTGTDTQYF; CDR3 DNA: TGTGCCACCAGCGAATTTGCGGGGACAGGCACAGATACGCAGTATTTT
J gene: TRBJ2-1; clone size: few; V gene: TRBV13; D gene: TRBD2; CDR3 protein: CASSHASGGAPEQFF; CDR3 DNA: TGTGCCAGCAGCCATGCTAGCGGGGGGGCCCCTGAGCAGTTCTTC
J gene: TRBJ1-1; clone size: -; V gene: TRBV7-2; D gene: -; CDR3 protein: CASSLYGNTEAFF; CDR3 DNA: TGTGCCAGCAGCTTATACGGGAACACTGAAGCTTTCTTT
J gene: TRBJ1-3; clone size: -; V gene: TRBV7-2; D gene: -; CDR3 protein: CASSRDISGNTIYF; CDR3 DNA: TGTGCCAGCAGCCGGGACATCTCTGGAAACACCATATATTTT
J gene: TRBJ1-5; clone size: -; V gene: TRBV21-1; D gene: -; CDR3 protein: CASIASQVRGQPQHF; CDR3 DNA: TGTGCCAGCATCGCCTCACAGGTCCGAGGTCAGCCCCAGCATTTT
J gene: TRBJ1-1; clone size: once; V gene: TRBV27; D gene: -; CDR3 protein: CASSPQQGGTEAFF; CDR3 DNA: TGTGCCAGCAGTCCCCAGCAGGGAGGCACTGAAGCTTTCTTT
J gene: TRBJ1-5; clone size: once; V gene: TRBV7-9; D gene: TRBD1; CDR3 protein: CASSLTGDNQPQHF; CDR3 DNA: TGTGCCAGCAGCTTGACAGGGGATAATCAGCCCCAGCATTTT
J gene: TRBJ2-1; clone size: once; V gene: TRBV5-1; D gene: -; CDR3 protein: CASSLGQGNNEQFF; CDR3 DNA: TGCGCCAGCAGCTTGGGGCAGGGGAACAATGAGCAGTTCTTC
J gene: TRBJ1-5; clone size: -; V gene: TRBV20-1; D gene: -; CDR3 protein: CSASNGGDRFDQPQHF; CDR3 DNA: TGCAGTGCTAGTAACGGGGGGGACCGCTTCGACCAGCCCCAGCATTTT
J gene: TRBJ2-7; clone size: -; V gene: TRBV9; D gene: -; CDR3 protein: CASSVGSGASYEQYF; CDR3 DNA: TGTGCCAGCAGCGTAGGGAGCGGTGCCTCCTACGAGCAGTACTTC
J gene: TRBJ1-2; clone size: -; V gene: TRBV29-1; D gene: TRBD1; CDR3 protein: CSIASGTGGYGYTF; CDR3 DNA: TGCAGCATCGCCTCCGGGACAGGGGGCTATGGCTACACCTTC
J gene: TRBJ2-1; clone size: -; V gene: TRBV19; D gene: TRBD2; CDR3 protein: CASSSSSGGSNEQFF; CDR3 DNA: TGTGCCAGTAGCTCCTCTAGCGGGGGTTCGAATGAGCAGTTCTTC
J gene: TRBJ2-7; clone size: -; V gene: TRBV10-3; D gene: TRBD2; CDR3 protein: CAISSGGASINYEQYF; CDR3 DNA: TGTGCCATCAGTAGCGGGGGGGCCTCAATTAACTACGAGCAGTACTTC
J gene: TRBJ2-7; clone size: -; V gene: TRBV5-1; D gene: -; CDR3 protein: CASSVGSYEQYF; CDR3 DNA: TGCGCCAGCAGCGTGGGGAGCTACGAGCAGTACTTC
J gene: TRBJ1-5; clone size: -; V gene: TRBV2; D gene: TRBD1; CDR3 protein: CASKGTGGNSNQPQHF; CDR3 DNA: TGTGCCAGCAAAGGGACAGGGGGAAATAGCAATCAGCCCCAGCATTTT
J gene: TRBJ2-5; clone size: once; V gene: TRBV5-1; D gene: TRBD1; CDR3 protein: CASSAGRDSASGKETQYF; CDR3 DNA: TGCGCCAGCAGCGCAGGCCGGGACAGTGCATCGGGTAAAGAGACCCAGTACTTC
J gene: TRBJ1-6; clone size: -; V gene: TRBV13; D gene: -; CDR3 protein: CASSLRGLRGKSSYNSPLHF; CDR3 DNA: TGTGCCAGCAGCTTACGAGGTTTGCGGGGGAAGAGCTCCTATAATTCACCCCTCCACTTT
J gene: TRBJ1-2; clone size: -; V gene: TRBV6-2/TRBV6-3; D gene: TRBD1; CDR3 protein: CASSHQGAGYTF; CDR3 DNA: TGTGCCAGCAGCCACCAGGGGGCTGGCTACACCTTC